One and the same sample provided the 7 T cell receptor beta chains below, sequenced in a study of T cell responses to AZD1222 COVID-19 vaccine. Profiling relied on immunoSEQ multiplex PCR, and the TCRdb table lists in-frame clones only, not all of them. The sample shows under 200,000 clones, around nine tenths of them seen only once. Source: peripheral blood, taken 28 days after the second AZD1222 dose. These receptors were collected from an adult who received the AZD1222 COVID-19 vaccine.

The rearrangement links TRBV5-4 to TRBJ1-2; D uncertain. Germline V gives CDR1 SGHNT, CDR2 YYREEE (reference sequence). This CDR3 spans 12 amino acids. The V end lost 10 bases, the J end lost 1 base, and 11 bases lay between the germline ends. The CDR3 protein is CASQDGNYGYTF. DNA of the CDR3: TGTGCCTCCCAGGATGGTAACTATGGCTACACCTTC.

The chain uses TRBV30 and TRBJ2-7; the match to TRBD1 covers 9 bases. Germline assignment: CDR1 GTSNPN and CDR2 SVGIG (reference sequence). V dropped 0 bases and J dropped 4; count of bases not matched to a gene: 4. There are 14 residues in the CDR3. CDR3 residues: CAWSVQGASYEQYF. The CDR3 nucleotides read TGTGCCTGGAGTGTACAGGGGGCTTCGTACGAGCAGTACTTC.

The chain couples TRBV6-5 to TRBJ2-5, with D maybe TRBD1 (6 bases). Germline lookup yields CDR1 MNHEY and CDR2 SVGAGI. The V and J ends lost 2 bases and 4 bases respectively, with 8 bases between them. This CDR3 region has 13 residues. The CDR3 reads CASSYQGSETQYF. For the CDR3, the DNA is TGTGCCAGCAGTTACCAGGGGTCAGAGACCCAGTACTTC.

The J gene is TRBJ2-3, the V gene TRBV27; the match to TRBD2 covers 7 bases. Germline V gene lookup returns CDR1 MNHEY and CDR2 SMNVEV (reference sequence). This CDR3 has 14 amino acids. Losses at the gene ends were 6 bases for V and 3 bases for J; bases not matched to a gene: 6. The CDR3 sequence: CASRLAFRTDTQYF. Written as DNA, the CDR3 is TGTGCCAGCAGACTAGCGTTTCGGACAGATACGCAGTATTTT.

This clone was seen a few times. The chain recombines TRBV2 with TRBJ1-5; D is perhaps TRBD1 (5 bases). With 4 bases removed from V and 2 bases from J, the gap between germline ends came to 12 bases. Germline CDR1 reads SNHLY; CDR2 reads FYNNEI. The CDR3 runs to 15 residues. CDR3 loop: CASSAGLQGNQPQHF. The CDR3 DNA sequence: TGTGCCAGCAGTGCAGGGCTACAAGGCAATCAGCCCCAGCATTTT.

This rearrangement joins TRBV3-1 (or the pseudogene TRBV3-2) to TRBJ2-7; TRBD2 is a possible D gene (6 bases). This CDR3 is 14 amino acids long. Trimming took 3 bases from V and 0 from J, leaving 9 bases between them. From germline, CDR1 is LGHDT and CDR2 YNNKEL (reference sequence). The CDR3 bases are TGTGCCAGCAGCCAGGGACTGATCTCCTACGAGCAGTACTTC. It specifies CASSQGLISYEQYF.

The V gene is TRBV11-2, the J gene TRBJ1-1; D unresolved. There are 15 residues in the CDR3. Trimming pared 0 bases from V and 4 bases from J, leaving 12 bases between. Looked up from germline, CDR1 is SGHAT and CDR2 is FQNNGV. The CDR3 spells CASSLDPAGSTEAFF. The CDR3 nucleotides are TGTGCCAGCAGCTTAGATCCGGCGGGAAGCACTGAAGCTTTCTTT.